This T cell receptor (beta chain) was identified in a study of T-cell memory formation after mild COVID-19. TCRalpha and TCRbeta libraries used 5'RACE with constant-segment primers and UMIs. In TCRdb, the 5' RACE reads were re-called with MiXCR into one record per CDR3 protein. The sample has 200,000 to 250,000 distinct CDR3 sequences; roughly 14% are singletons. Notes on this clonotype: The antigen remains unidentified.

Trimming removed 11 bases from V and 11 bases from J, with 13 bases in between. Germline V CDR1 and CDR2: LNHNV, YYDKDF (reference sequence). The CDR3 extends over 10 amino acids. Findings of the study overall: Clones which contracted sat mainly in CM and EM if CD4+, and in EMRA if CD8+. CD4/CD8 balance held among clones contracting day 15 to 85, and later expanders leaned CD4+. In pre-infection memory, a portion of responding clones appeared, which suggested that cross-reactive memory joined.

V gene TRBV15 combines with J gene TRBJ2-1, with D uncertain. The TCR was taken from an adult woman who had mild COVID-19 (a few samples of this study predate the infection). Cell type and time point are not known. Sequenced input: PBMCs or a T cell subset sorted from them (not recorded which). The CDR3 DNA reads as TGTGCCGGATCCCGGGCCAAGCAGTTCTTC. As protein: CAGSRAKQFF.